The next 25 T cell receptor beta chains were all read from a single sample in a study of blood T cell repertoires in COVID-19. Data came from immunoSEQ multiplex PCR; TCRdb stores just in-frame clones and leaves some out. Found here are about 33,000 clones, approximately 80% of them singletons; the top ten hold approximately 16%. Material: peripheral blood. These receptors all stem from an older man with acute or convalescent COVID-19.

This chain uses TRBV4-3 with TRBJ2-1, with 10 bases aligning to TRBD1. CDR1 is LGHNA, CDR2 YSLEER, per germline. J lost 9 bases, V lost 0 bases, and 8 bases had no gene match. This CDR3 has 16 amino acids. CDR3 nucleotides: TGCGCCAGCAGCCAAGAAAGGACAGGGGGGATTGGTGAGCAGTTCTTC. Translated, it gives CASSQERTGGIGEQFF.

The genes are TRBV5-1 and TRBJ2-7; 9 bases fit TRBD1. V shed 0 bases, J shed 3 bases, and the junction held 13 bases outside the gene matches. Germline CDR1 and CDR2: SGHRS and YFSETQ. The CDR3 runs to 18 residues. The CDR3 DNA reads TGCGCCAGCAGCTTGGCCGTCGGTTCAGGACAGGGGATCTACGAGCAGTACTTC. It translates to CASSLAVGSGQGIYEQYF.

V usage is TRBV14 and J usage is TRBJ2-1; D perhaps matches TRBD2 (6 bases). The CDR3 is made up of 19 amino acids. From germline, CDR1 is SGHDN and CDR2 FVKESK. The ends were cut back, 2 bases at V and 2 bases at J, with 22 bases in the middle. CDR3 sequence: CASSQFDYDPRGAYNEQFF. The CDR3 DNA reads as TGTGCCAGCAGCCAATTCGACTATGACCCGCGGGGAGCCTACAATGAGCAGTTCTTC.

J is TRBJ1-1 and V is TRBV5-1, with D possibly TRBD1 on 6 matching bases. The CDR3 loop spans 14 amino acids. V lost 4 bases, J lost 3 bases, and 13 bases lay in between. The V gene's germline CDR1 is SGHRS and CDR2 YFSETQ. As DNA, the CDR3 is TGCGCCAGCAGCCCGAGGGGGGGGTACACTGAAGCTTTCTTT. It specifies CASSPRGGYTEAFF. Full variable domain (outside the CDR3, taken from reference TRBV5-1 and TRBJ1-1): KAGVTQTPRYLIKTRGQQVTLSCSPISGHRSVSWYQQTPGQGLQFLFEYFSETQRNKGNFPGRFSGRQFSNSRSEMNVSTLELGDSALYLCASSPRGGYTEAFFGQGTRLTVV.

The V and J genes are TRBV19 and TRBJ2-4; 7 bases are shared with TRBD2. V lost 6 bases to trimming and J lost 0 bases; unmatched junction nucleotides: 2. From germline, CDR1 is LNHDA and CDR2 SQIVND (reference sequence). The CDR3 covers 14 residues. CDR3 in amino acids: CASRGGIAKNIQYF. DNA of the CDR3: TGTGCCAGTAGGGGGGGGATAGCCAAAAACATTCAGTACTTC.

The chain uses TRBV4-3 and TRBJ2-7, with D perhaps matching TRBD1 (6 bases). CDR1 and CDR2 (germline): LGHNA, YSLEER. Trimming left V 0 bases short and J 6 bases short, with 9 bases between. The CDR3 runs 13 residues. Written as DNA, the CDR3 is TGCGCCAGCAGCCAAGATTCAGGGGCCGAGCAGTACTTC. The encoded protein is CASSQDSGAEQYF.

The chain employs TRBV28 and TRBJ2-5; a weak D match, TRBD2 (5 bases). The CDR3 loop spans 15 amino acids. The germline gives CDR1 MDHEN, CDR2 SYDVKM. Trimming removed 3 bases from V and 2 bases from J, with 13 bases in between. CDR3: CASSFKGGWQETQYF. CDR3 in DNA: TGTGCCAGCAGTTTTAAAGGAGGATGGCAAGAGACCCAGTACTTC.

The chain combines TRBV5-4 with TRBJ2-5; the D gene is possibly TRBD2 (5 bases). Germline V gene lookup returns CDR1 SGHNT and CDR2 YYREEE (reference sequence). The V end was cut by 2 bases, the J end by 2 bases, with 13 bases between. The CDR3 is 15 amino acids. The CDR3 sequence: CASSFGLNLQETQYF. Written as DNA, the CDR3 is TGTGCCAGCAGCTTTGGACTGAATTTACAAGAGACCCAGTACTTC.

The chain employs TRBV28 and TRBJ2-7, with 7 bases matching TRBD2. Trimming took 1 base from V and 4 from J; bases not matched to a gene: 25. The CDR3 totals 21 residues. The germline CDR1 and CDR2 sequences are MDHEN and SYDVKM. The CDR3 sequence: CASSLFTPVPSYGRESYEQYF. The CDR3 region has the DNA TGTGCCAGCAGTTTATTTACTCCGGTTCCTTCGTACGGGCGGGAGAGTTACGAGCAGTACTTC.

The J gene is TRBJ2-1, the V gene TRBV24-1, with D maybe TRBD1 (5 bases). Germline assignment: CDR1 KGHDR and CDR2 SFDVKD. V lost 4 bases and J 15 bases, leaving 18 bases between the germline ends. The CDR3 spans 13 residues. CDR3 loop: CATSDLDSRRWFF. The CDR3 coding sequence is TGTGCCACCAGTGACCTCGACAGTCGACGGTGGTTCTTC.

In its sample, this clone was seen once. V gene TRBV7-9 combines with J gene TRBJ2-1; 10 bases map to TRBD2. This CDR3 spans 18 amino acids. The V segment lost 2 bases and the J segment 1 base; nucleotides outside the gene matches: 8. Germline CDR1 reads SEHNR; CDR2 reads FQNEAQ (reference sequence). This CDR3 reads CASSLPRASGSSYNEQFF. The CDR3 coding sequence is TGTGCCAGCAGCTTACCCCGGGCTAGCGGGAGTTCCTACAATGAGCAGTTCTTC.

The chain couples TRBV6-1 to TRBJ1-3; D not certain. Trimming took off 0 bases at V and 2 bases at J, with 14 bases between the two ends. CDR1 MNHNS and CDR2 SASEGT come from the germline V gene. CDR3 size: 17 residues. Written as DNA, the CDR3 is TGTGCCAGCAGTGAAGCGCTCGGGGTAAGGCCTGGAAACACCATATATTTT. It encodes CASSEALGVRPGNTIYF.

J is TRBJ2-2 and V is TRBV5-6; no clear D gene. Germline loops: CDR1 SGHDT, CDR2 YYEEEE. Between the trimmed V and J ends, which lost 4 bases and 1 base, there was a span of 8 bases. This CDR3 has 14 residues. The CDR3: CASSALMNTGELFF. CDR3 nucleotide sequence: TGTGCCAGCAGCGCCCTAATGAACACCGGGGAGCTGTTTTTT. The full variable domain, completed using reference TRBV5-6 and TRBJ2-2, is DAGVTQSPTHLIKTRGQQVTLRCSPKSGHDTVSWYQQALGQGPQFIFQYYEEEERQRGNFPDRFSGHQFPNYSSELNVNALLLGDSALYLCASSALMNTGELFFGEGSRLTVL.

The genes are TRBV18 and TRBJ2-1, with TRBD2 matching 9 bases. Looked up from germline, CDR1 is KGHSH and CDR2 is LQKENI. The CDR3 is 12 amino acids. Unmatched junction bases numbered 5, after V lost 1 base and J lost 16 bases. The DNA of the CDR3 is TGTGCCAGCTCACCACTACAGGGACTAGCCTTCTTC. Protein: CASSPLQGLAFF.

This clone was picked up one time. The chain recombines TRBV24-1 with TRBJ2-3; 8 positions match TRBD2. The CDR3 consists of 13 residues. Germline trimming cut 9 bases from V and 7 bases from J; bases unmatched to any gene: 8. CDR1 KGHDR and CDR2 SFDVKD come from the germline V gene. The CDR3 spells CATSIAGWNTQYF. The CDR3 DNA sequence: TGTGCCACCTCTATAGCGGGATGGAATACGCAGTATTTT.

This rearrangement joins TRBV6-5 to TRBJ1-5, with D perhaps TRBD1 (6 bases). V lost 8 bases and J 0 bases, leaving 14 bases between the germline ends. This CDR3 spans 15 amino acids. Germline assignment: CDR1 MNHEY and CDR2 SVGAGI. This CDR3 reads CASRDTDSSNQPQHF. In DNA form, the CDR3 reads TGTGCCAGCCGGGACACGGATTCTAGCAATCAGCCCCAGCATTTT.

In its sample, this clone was seen a few times. V gene TRBV14 combines with J gene TRBJ2-3, with 8 bases aligning to TRBD2. The trim removed 1 base at V and 0 bases at J, leaving 12 bases unmatched. The CDR3 extends over 19 amino acids. From germline, CDR1 is SGHDN and CDR2 FVKESK. DNA for the CDR3: TGTGCCAGCAGCCAAGGGGTAACTAGCGGACGCTTCAGCACAGATACGCAGTATTTT. Translated: CASSQGVTSGRFSTDTQYF.

V usage is TRBV6-6 and J usage is TRBJ1-5, with D hard to call. Germline V gives CDR1 MNHNY, CDR2 SVGAGI (reference sequence). Trimming left V 6 bases short and J 4 bases short, with 13 bases between. This CDR3 has 14 amino acids. CDR3 nucleotides: TGTGCCAGCAGCCTGTCAGGCAGAAATCAGCCCCAGCATTTT. This codes for CASSLSGRNQPQHF.

The chain uses TRBV30 and TRBJ1-6, with 8 bases aligning to TRBD1. There are 13 residues in the CDR3. The junction had 4 bases not matched to a gene; V was cut back by 2 bases and J by 10 bases. Looked up from germline, CDR1 is GTSNPN and CDR2 is SVGIG (reference sequence). As DNA, the CDR3 is TGTGCCTGGAGTCAGGGGGCAGGATCACCCCTCCACTTT. It specifies CAWSQGAGSPLHF.

This rearrangement joins TRBV10-1 to TRBJ1-1; 8 positions match TRBD1. The junction had 0 bases not matched to a gene; V was cut back by 6 bases and J by 0 bases. The CDR3 runs to 13 residues. Germline-derived CDR1 and CDR2 are WNHNN and SYGVQD (reference sequence). In nucleotides, the CDR3 is TGCGCCAGCAGGGGACAGGTGAACACTGAAGCTTTCTTT. Protein: CASRGQVNTEAFF.

This sequence joins TRBV19 and TRBJ1-6; D ambiguous. Trimming took off 7 bases at V and 0 bases at J, with 13 bases between the two ends. CDR1 is LNHDA and CDR2 is SQIVND in the germline V gene (reference sequence). The CDR3 contains 16 residues. This CDR3 reads CASTLLGSSYNSPLHF. Written as DNA, the CDR3 is TGTGCCAGTACTCTTCTCGGGAGCTCCTATAATTCACCCCTCCACTTT. Full variable domain (outside the CDR3, taken from reference TRBV19 and TRBJ1-6): DGGITQSPKYLFRKEGQNVTLSCEQNLNHDAMYWYRQDPGQGLRLIYYSQIVNDFQKGDIAEGYSVSREKKESFPLTVTSAQKNPTAFYLCASTLLGSSYNSPLHFGNGTRLTVT.

In this sample, this clone turned up a few times. The chain combines TRBV6-2 or TRBV6-3 with TRBJ2-1, with D possibly matching TRBD1 (6 bases). The germline gives CDR1 MNHEY, CDR2 SVGEGT. Trimming cost V 2 bases and J 9 bases, with 11 bases left between them. This CDR3 is 13 amino acids long. CDR3: CASSYIRGGEQFF. The CDR3 DNA is TGTGCCAGCAGTTACATCAGGGGTGGTGAGCAGTTCTTC.

A single count supports this clone. This chain links TRBV2 with TRBJ1-5; no definite D call. CDR1 and CDR2 (germline): SNHLY, FYNNEI. This CDR3 is built from 17 residues. The V end was cut by 2 bases, the J end by 0 bases, with 14 bases between. CDR3 amino acids: CASSESVGDYSNQPQHF. The DNA of the CDR3 is TGTGCCAGCAGTGAATCGGTAGGCGACTATAGCAATCAGCCCCAGCATTTT.

V gene TRBV14 combines with J gene TRBJ2-5; D is possibly TRBD1 (6 bases). Germline values: CDR1 SGHDN, CDR2 FVKESK. The CDR3 sequence is 13 residues long. Trimming stripped 4 bases from V and 4 bases from J, with 10 bases between. The CDR3: CASSRGTLETQYF. In nucleotides, the CDR3 is TGTGCCAGCAGCCGTGGGACATTAGAGACCCAGTACTTC.

V usage is TRBV11-3 and J usage is TRBJ1-2; possible D gene TRBD1, 6 bases. V lost 0 bases and J lost 8, with 16 bases in between. The CDR3 has 15 amino acids. Germline V gene lookup returns CDR1 SGHNT and CDR2 YENEEA. The CDR3 sequence: CASSLEVGTPSGYTF. The CDR3 region has the DNA TGTGCCAGCAGCTTAGAAGTAGGGACACCCTCCGGCTACACCTTC.